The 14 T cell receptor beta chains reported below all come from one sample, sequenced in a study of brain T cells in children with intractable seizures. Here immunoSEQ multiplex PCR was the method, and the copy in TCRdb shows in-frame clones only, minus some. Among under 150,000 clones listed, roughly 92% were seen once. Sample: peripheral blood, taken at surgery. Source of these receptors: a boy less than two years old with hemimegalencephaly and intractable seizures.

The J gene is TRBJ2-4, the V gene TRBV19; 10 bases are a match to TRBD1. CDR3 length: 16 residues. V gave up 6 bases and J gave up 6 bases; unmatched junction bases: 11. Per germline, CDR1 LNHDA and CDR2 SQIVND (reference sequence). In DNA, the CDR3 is TGTGCCAGTAGCTCCCTGGGGACAGGGGATCGAAACATTCAGTACTTC. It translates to CASSSLGTGDRNIQYF.

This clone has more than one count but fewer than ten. CDR3 nucleotides: TGTGCCAGCTCACCGAAGTACGAGCAGTACTTC. It specifies CASSPKYEQYF. The V gene is TRBV18, the J gene TRBJ2-7, with D hard to call. Trimming took 3 bases from V and 4 from J, leaving 4 bases between them. This CDR3 contains 11 residues. Germline assignment: CDR1 KGHSH and CDR2 LQKENI.

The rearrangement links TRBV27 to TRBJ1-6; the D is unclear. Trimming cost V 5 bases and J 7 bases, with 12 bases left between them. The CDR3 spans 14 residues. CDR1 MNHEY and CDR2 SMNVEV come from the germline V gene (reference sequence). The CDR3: CASSPLDSNSPLHF. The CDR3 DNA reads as TGTGCCAGCAGTCCACTTGATTCCAATTCACCCCTCCACTTT.

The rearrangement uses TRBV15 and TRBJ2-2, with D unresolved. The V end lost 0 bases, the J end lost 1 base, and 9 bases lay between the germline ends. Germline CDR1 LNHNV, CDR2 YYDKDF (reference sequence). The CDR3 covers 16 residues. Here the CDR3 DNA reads TGTGCCACCAGCAGAGATCTGTCAGGGAACACCGGGGAGCTGTTTTTT. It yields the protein CATSRDLSGNTGELFF.

The CDR3 nucleotides read TGTGCCACCAACGAGGGGGTAACCAATGAGCAGTTCTTC. It codes for CATNEGVTNEQFF. The chain couples TRBV24-1 to TRBJ2-1, with a weak D call TRBD1 (6 bases). Per germline, CDR1 KGHDR and CDR2 SFDVKD. The CDR3 runs 13 residues. V lost 8 bases and J lost 6, with 13 bases in between.

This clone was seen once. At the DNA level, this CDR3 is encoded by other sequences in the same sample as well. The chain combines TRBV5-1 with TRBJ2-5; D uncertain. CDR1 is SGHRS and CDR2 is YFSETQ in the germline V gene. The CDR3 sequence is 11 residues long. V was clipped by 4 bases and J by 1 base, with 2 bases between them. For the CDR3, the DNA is TGCGCCAGCAGCAGCCAAGAGACCCAGTACTTC. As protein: CASSSQETQYF.

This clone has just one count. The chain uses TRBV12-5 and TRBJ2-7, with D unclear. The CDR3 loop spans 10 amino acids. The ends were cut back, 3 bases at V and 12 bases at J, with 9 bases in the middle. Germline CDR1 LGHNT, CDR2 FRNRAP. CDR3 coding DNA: TGTGCTAGTGGTTTTGGCCCTCCGTACTTC. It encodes CASGFGPPYF.

DNA of the CDR3: TGTGCCAGCAGCTTGGCCGGGACTAGCGGCTACGAGCAGTACTTC. It yields the protein CASSLAGTSGYEQYF. This chain connects TRBV5-4 to TRBJ2-7; TRBD2 agrees at 11 bases. After removal of 0 bases from V and 3 bases from J, the junction contained 2 bases not matched to a gene. Germline V gene data show CDR1 as SGHNT and CDR2 as YYREEE (reference sequence). This CDR3 contains 15 residues.

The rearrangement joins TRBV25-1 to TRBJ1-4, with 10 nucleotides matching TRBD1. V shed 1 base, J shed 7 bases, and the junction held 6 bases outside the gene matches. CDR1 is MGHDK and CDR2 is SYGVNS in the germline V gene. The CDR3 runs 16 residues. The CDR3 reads CASSESDRGRGEKLFF. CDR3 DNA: TGTGCCAGCAGTGAATCCGACAGGGGGCGAGGTGAAAAACTGTTTTTT.

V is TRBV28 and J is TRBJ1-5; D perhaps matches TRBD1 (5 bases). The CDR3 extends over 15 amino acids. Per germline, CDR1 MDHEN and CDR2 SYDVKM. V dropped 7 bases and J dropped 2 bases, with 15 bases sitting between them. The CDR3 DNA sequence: TGTGCCAGCAAACTAGCGCGGGGGGGCAATCAGCCCCAGCATTTT. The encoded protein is CASKLARGGNQPQHF.

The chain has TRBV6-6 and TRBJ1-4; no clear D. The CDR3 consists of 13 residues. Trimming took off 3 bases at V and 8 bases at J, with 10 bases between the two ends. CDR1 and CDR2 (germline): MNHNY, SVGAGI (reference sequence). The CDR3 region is CASSYLGGEKLFF. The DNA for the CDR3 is TGTGCCAGCAGTTATTTGGGCGGAGAAAAACTGTTTTTT.

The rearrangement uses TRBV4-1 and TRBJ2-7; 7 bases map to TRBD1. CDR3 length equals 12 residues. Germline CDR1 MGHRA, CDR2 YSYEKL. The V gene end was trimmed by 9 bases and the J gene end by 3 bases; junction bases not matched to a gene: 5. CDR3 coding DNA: TGCGCCAGTTACAGGGGCCTCTACGAGCAGTACTTC. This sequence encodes CASYRGLYEQYF.

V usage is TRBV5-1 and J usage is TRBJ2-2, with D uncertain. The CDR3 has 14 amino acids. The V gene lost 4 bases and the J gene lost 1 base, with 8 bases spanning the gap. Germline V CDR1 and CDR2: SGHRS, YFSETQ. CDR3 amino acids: CASSPDLNTGELFF. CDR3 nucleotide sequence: TGCGCCAGCAGCCCCGATTTGAACACCGGGGAGCTGTTTTTT.

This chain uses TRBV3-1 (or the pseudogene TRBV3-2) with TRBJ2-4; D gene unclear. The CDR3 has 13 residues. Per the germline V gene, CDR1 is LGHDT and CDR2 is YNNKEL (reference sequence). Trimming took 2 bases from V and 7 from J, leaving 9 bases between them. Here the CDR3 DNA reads TGTGCCAGCAGCCAATGGACCTCCAACATTCAGTACTTC. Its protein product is CASSQWTSNIQYF.